This entry concerns a single TCR beta chain. Its target is not known. This record comes from a study of blood T cells in healthy people across ages. Primers used in a second PCR of roughly 6 to 11 cycles were a sample-barcoded 5' primer and a J-beta primer mix. A 12-random-nucleotide template-switch adaptor tagged each cDNA molecule. TCRdb ran MiXCR on the 5' RACE reads and lists one entry per CDR3 protein. The profile shows about 1.7 million distinct CDR3 sequences, about 30% of them singletons. Whenever a sample was processed, at least 7 million PBMCs were isolated. Study conclusions and caveats: Older age coincided with a roughly linear decline in TCR beta diversity per million T cells. With donor CMV status unknown, expanded clonotype changes were possibly confounded.

The V end lost 6 bases, the J end lost 2 bases, and 10 bases lay between the germline ends. The CDR3 consists of 13 residues. The chain couples TRBV12-3 or TRBV12-4 to TRBJ1-2; D gene ambiguous. The sample was blood. This receptor was identified in a woman younger than 45 in good health. The CDR3 reads CASRPVGNYGYTF. The DNA for the CDR3 is TGTGCCAGCAGGCCCGTAGGGAACTATGGCTACACCTTC.